These T cell receptor beta chains were read from a single sample in a study of shared clonotypes between healthy human individuals. Assay used: immunoSEQ multiplex PCR; TCRdb lists only in-frame clones, some missing. The sample carries about 2.2 million clones, 90% to 95% recorded once. The sequencing sample was made of naive CD8+ T cells from PBMCs. The receptors derive from a man between 18 and 29 years old in good health. Some clones in this sample may be carry-over from other donors' samples. The CDR3 runs from the conserved cysteine through the conserved F or W. The order of the fields is clone size, J gene, D gene, V gene, CDR3 protein, CDR3 DNA. D genes are given only for firm matches. Size is omitted from some rows. Given values are once, few, many or a class for expanded clones.

- | TRBJ2-3 | TRBD2 | TRBV27 | CASSPAPGSGRITDTQYF | TGTGCCAGCAGTCCAGCCCCAGGGAGCGGGAGGATCACAGATACGCAGTATTTT
- | TRBJ1-1 | - | TRBV27 | CASSPLGYTEAFF | TGTGCCAGCAGCCCTTTAGGTTACACTGAAGCTTTCTTT
- | TRBJ2-5 | TRBD2 | TRBV9 | CASSLGLAGAGETQYF | TGTGCCAGCAGCCTGGGACTAGCGGGAGCGGGAGAGACCCAGTACTTC
- | TRBJ1-1 | - | TRBV9 | CASRAERGSETEAFF | TGTGCCAGCAGAGCCGAAAGGGGCTCAGAGACTGAAGCTTTCTTT
- | TRBJ2-1 | - | TRBV7-3 | CASSPPGYLQGLVYNEQFF | TGTGCCAGCAGCCCTCCCGGATATTTACAGGGACTCGTATACAATGAGCAGTTCTTC
- | TRBJ2-7 | TRBD2 | TRBV13 | CASSLVSSGRVYEQYF | TGTGCCAGCAGCTTAGTCTCCAGCGGGAGGGTCTACGAGCAGTACTTC
- | TRBJ1-2 | - | TRBV5-6 | CASSLASGYGYTF | TGTGCCAGCAGCTTGGCCTCGGGCTATGGCTACACCTTC
- | TRBJ1-1 | TRBD1 | TRBV10-3 | CAISLDRGIGTEAFF | TGTGCCATCAGCTTAGACAGGGGAATCGGCACTGAAGCTTTCTTT
- | TRBJ2-7 | TRBD2 | TRBV10-1 | CASSEGLAGEQYF | TGCGCCAGCAGTGAGGGACTAGCGGGAGAACAGTACTTC
- | TRBJ2-7 | - | TRBV27 | CASSLGPGMYEQYF | TGTGCCAGCAGTTTAGGGCCCGGGATGTACGAGCAGTACTTC
- | TRBJ2-3 | - | TRBV7-8 | CASSLSSTLGDTQYF | TGTGCCAGCAGCTTAAGCTCTACCCTGGGGGATACGCAGTATTTT
- | TRBJ2-1 | TRBD2 | TRBV7-9 | CASSFPSGGGYNEQFF | TGTGCCAGCAGCTTCCCCAGCGGGGGTGGATACAATGAGCAGTTCTTC
- | TRBJ2-1 | TRBD1 | TRBV2 | CASSEGQGVRGYNEQFF | TGTGCCAGCAGCGAGGGACAGGGGGTAAGAGGCTACAATGAGCAGTTCTTC
- | TRBJ2-7 | TRBD1 | TRBV19 | CASSGQGNEQYF | TGTGCCAGTAGCGGACAGGGCAACGAGCAGTACTTC
- | TRBJ2-7 | - | TRBV27 | CASSLLATAGEQYF | TGTGCCAGCAGTCTACTTGCGACAGCTGGCGAGCAGTACTTC
- | TRBJ1-1 | - | TRBV10-1 | CASSGVLGHSNTEAFF | TGCGCCAGCAGTGGAGTTTTGGGACATTCGAACACTGAAGCTTTCTTT
- | TRBJ1-1 | TRBD1 | TRBV7-3 | CASNLHRRQGRMNTEAFF | TGTGCCAGCAATCTCCACCGACGACAGGGGCGTATGAACACTGAAGCTTTCTTT
once | TRBJ1-4 | - | TRBV5-8 | CASSLALPVAGTHEKLFF | TGTGCCAGCAGCTTGGCCCTTCCGGTTGCCGGGACACATGAAAAACTGTTTTTT
- | TRBJ1-6 | - | TRBV11-2 | CASSPDAAGGLHF | TGTGCCAGCAGCCCAGATGCCGCCGGAGGCCTCCACTTT
- | TRBJ2-7 | - | TRBV2 | CASSDIAVLAYEQYF | TGTGCCAGCAGCGACATAGCGGTGTTGGCCTACGAGCAGTACTTC
few | TRBJ2-5 | TRBD2 | TRBV27 | CASSFGSAGGRETQYF | TGTGCCAGCAGTTTTGGGTCGGCGGGAGGGCGAGAGACCCAGTACTTC
- | TRBJ2-1 | TRBD2 | TRBV7-2 | CASSLLAGGPYNEQFF | TGTGCCAGCAGCCTACTAGCGGGAGGGCCCTACAATGAGCAGTTCTTC
- | TRBJ2-5 | - | TRBV20-1 | CSASWETQYF | TGCAGTGCTAGTTGGGAGACCCAGTACTTC
- | TRBJ2-7 | - | TRBV2 | CASIKVGGTAYEQYF | TGTGCCAGCATAAAAGTGGGGGGGACAGCCTACGAGCAGTACTTC
- | TRBJ2-2 | - | TRBV29-1 | CSVERGTPGELFF | TGCAGCGTTGAAAGGGGAACCCCCGGGGAGCTGTTTTTT
- | TRBJ2-2 | - | TRBV7-2 | CASSLDKGGELFF | TGTGCCAGCAGCTTAGATAAGGGTGGGGAGCTGTTTTTT
- | TRBJ2-1 | - | TRBV11-2 | CASSWSREGSFWSEQFF | TGTGCCAGCAGCTGGTCCCGTGAAGGATCCTTCTGGAGTGAGCAGTTCTTC
- | TRBJ2-3 | - | TRBV28 | CASSFQSPFPDTQYF | TGTGCCAGCAGTTTCCAGAGCCCGTTCCCAGATACGCAGTATTTT
once | TRBJ2-1 | - | TRBV30 | CAWSVGLPRAPSYNEQFF | TGTGCCTGGAGTGTTGGCCTTCCCAGGGCACCTTCCTACAATGAGCAGTTCTTC
- | TRBJ2-7 | - | TRBV9 | CASSVYWTGSYEQYF | TGTGCCAGCAGCGTATACTGGACGGGCTCCTACGAGCAGTACTTC
once | TRBJ2-7 | TRBD2 | TRBV27 | CASSLASGSLYEQYF | TGTGCCAGCAGTTTGGCTAGCGGGAGTCTGTACGAGCAGTACTTC
- | TRBJ1-3 | - | TRBV6-5 | CASSSRDSENTIYF | TGTGCCAGCAGTAGCCGGGACTCGGAAAACACCATATATTTT